Listed below are T cell receptor beta chains from one sample, sequenced in a study of blood T cells in healthy people across ages. Each CDR3 protein is one row after TCRdb ran MiXCR on the 5' RACE reads. In the table there are some 760,000 distinct CDR3 sequences, roughly 25% of which are singletons. These data also formed part of another study, on T cells of mothers and their children.

Sequenced material: blood. These receptors all come from a boy between 10 and 17 years old in good health. Both conserved end residues are part of each CDR3. The D gene is left open where the match is weak. Part of the rows lack a size; the others show once, few, many or a class for expanded clones.

V	J	D	size	DNA	CDR3
TRBV7-9	TRBJ1-1	-	-	TGTGCCAGCAGCTCGCGAGAGACATGGGGAATGAACACTGAAGCTTTCTTT	CASSSRETWGMNTEAFF
TRBV11-2	TRBJ1-4	-	many	TGTGCCAGCAGTTTGGGTGGCGAAAAACTGTTTTTT	CASSLGGEKLFF
TRBV12-3/TRBV12-4	TRBJ2-3	TRBD2	-	TGTGCCAGCAGTTCTCTAGCGGGTGCAGCAGATACGCAGTATTTT	CASSSLAGAADTQYF
TRBV27	TRBJ2-5	TRBD2	-	TGTGCCAGCAGTCCAAGCGGGGGGGCGAAGTTCTTC	CASSPSGGAKFF
TRBV7-3	TRBJ2-5	TRBD1	-	TGTGCCAGCAGCGAGGGACAGTACCAAGAGACCCAGTACTTC	CASSEGQYQETQYF
TRBV7-9	TRBJ1-5	-	once	TGTGCCAGCAGCTCCCTCGACAATCAGCCCCAGCATTTT	CASSSLDNQPQHF
TRBV27	TRBJ2-2	TRBD1	-	TGTGCCAGCAGTTTTCTACGGACAGGGGGTTCTTTCACCGGGGAGCTGTTTTTT	CASSFLRTGGSFTGELFF
TRBV12-5	TRBJ2-1	-	-	TGTGCTAGTGCCCCACAGAATAGCAATGGGCAGTTCTTC	CASAPQNSNGQFF
TRBV6-5	TRBJ2-3	-	few	TGTGCCTGCAGTTACTCGGCTTACACAGATACGCAGTATTTT	CACSYSAYTDTQYF
TRBV5-1	TRBJ2-7	-	-	TGCGCCAGCAGCGAGCGGACAGACCGCTCCTACGAGCAGTACTTC	CASSERTDRSYEQYF
TRBV2	TRBJ2-5	-	-	TGTGCCAAGGCGTGGGGAAAGGAGACCCAGTACTTC	CAKAWGKETQYF
TRBV28	TRBJ1-5	TRBD1	few	TGTGCCAGCAGTTTAACGGGACAGGCTGTGATTCAGCCCCAGCATTTT	CASSLTGQAVIQPQHF
TRBV28	TRBJ2-2	TRBD2	many	TGCGCCAGCAGTAGCGGGGACACCGGGGAGCTGTTTTTT	CASSSGDTGELFF
TRBV27	TRBJ1-2	-	-	TGTGCCAGCAGTTTATCGAGGGGGTATGGCTACACCTTC	CASSLSRGYGYTF